The 18 T cell receptor beta chains below all came from one sample that was sequenced in a study of CXCR3-negative and CXCR3-positive naive CD8 T cells. The method, 5' RACE with UMI labels, was used to prepare the TRB cDNA libraries. TCRdb reprocessed the 5' RACE reads and keeps a single row for each CDR3 protein, giving no DNA. Recorded for this sample: about 56,000 distinct CDR3 sequences. Specimen: memory CD8+ T cells from blood. The receptors derive from a human donor in good health. Some clones in this sample may be carry-over from other donors' samples.

This chain connects TRBV6-1 to TRBJ2-5; there is no DNA to check the TCRdb D call of TRBD1. The CDR3 has 16 amino acids. CDR1 is MNHNS, CDR2 SASEGT, per germline. The CDR3 reads CASSEAQGQGGETQYF.

The gene calls are TRBV27 and TRBJ2-7; TCRdb indicates TRBD2, and absent DNA this call remains unverified. The CDR3 is 16 amino acids. The germline V gene has CDR1 MNHEY and CDR2 SMNVEV (reference sequence). The CDR3 protein is CATSSAEGRETYEQYF.

CDR3 sequence reads: CASSYSIPGNEQFF. This chain links TRBV6-5 with TRBJ2-1; there is no DNA to check the TCRdb D call of TRBD1. The CDR3 has 14 residues. CDR1 MNHEY and CDR2 SVGAGI come from the germline V gene.

The chain carries TRBV3-1 and TRBJ2-3; the D gene TCRdb calls, TRBD2, cannot be checked with no DNA. The germline gives CDR1 LGHDT, CDR2 YNNKEL (reference sequence). This CDR3 has 17 residues. CDR3 region: CASSHDGLAVPLDTQYF.

J is TRBJ2-7 and V is TRBV6-2 or TRBV6-3. The CDR3 sequence is 12 residues long. The germline V gene has CDR1 MNHEY and CDR2 SVGEGT. The CDR3 is CASSYGSGEQYF.

This chain connects TRBV11-3 to TRBJ2-4; there is no DNA to check the TCRdb D call of TRBD2. The germline CDR1 and CDR2 sequences are SGHNT and YENEEA. The CDR3 contains 16 residues. The CDR3: CASSPSPSGHKNIQYF.

The chain has TRBV21-1 and TRBJ2-7; TCRdb designates TRBD1, a call that cannot be tested without DNA. TRBV21-1 is a listed pseudogene. The CDR3 is made up of 17 amino acids. The CDR3 loop reads CASSPPPGRDFCYEQYF.

This clonotype shows up as medium-sized by frequency. The chain employs TRBV20-1 and TRBJ2-7; TCRdb returns TRBD1, unconfirmable since there is no DNA. The CDR3 totals 13 residues. The germline CDR1 and CDR2 sequences are DFQATT and SNEGSKA (reference sequence). The CDR3: CSAPDREAGEQYF.

The chain couples TRBV7-6 to TRBJ2-3; TCRdb's D call of TRBD1 is untestable without DNA. Germline V gene lookup returns CDR1 SGHVS and CDR2 FNYEAQ. The CDR3 covers 16 residues. The CDR3 here is CASRLARWGNTDTQYF.

The chain combines TRBV6-5 with TRBJ2-1. CDR1 is MNHEY and CDR2 is SVGAGI in the germline V gene. The CDR3 is 16 amino acids. CDR3 region: CASSYLGERSYNEQFF.

The CDR3 loop is CSARDSTGEAQPQHF. The rearrangement links TRBV20-1 to TRBJ1-5; TCRdb's D call, TRBD1, is unchecked because there is no DNA. CDR3 length: 15 amino acids. Per germline, CDR1 DFQATT and CDR2 SNEGSKA (reference sequence).

The chain has TRBV28 and TRBJ2-7. The germline CDR1 and CDR2 sequences are MDHEN and SYDVKM. The CDR3 has 12 amino acids. The CDR3 loop is CASSFTTYEQYF.

According to its frequency, this clonotype is medium-sized. The V and J genes are TRBV7-6 and TRBJ2-1. The CDR3 loop spans 13 amino acids. From germline, CDR1 is SGHVS and CDR2 FNYEAQ. The CDR3 protein is CASSLAVGNEQFF.

V usage is TRBV7-3 and J usage is TRBJ1-1; lacking DNA, the TRBD1 call made by TCRdb goes unchecked. The CDR3 contains 17 residues. Germline V gene data show CDR1 as SGHTA and CDR2 as FQGTGA. CDR3 sequence: CASSQIGPGQGASEAFF. The full variable domain, its missing parts supplied by reference TRBV7-3 and TRBJ1-1, is GAGVSQTPSNKVTEKGKYVELRCDPISGHTALYWYRQSLGQGPEFLIYFQGTGAADDSGLPNDRFFAVRPEGSVSTLKIQRTERGDSAVYLCASSQIGPGQGASEAFFGQGTRLTVV.

V usage is TRBV28 and J usage is TRBJ2-5; TCRdb picks TRBD1, but there is no DNA to check that call. Germline CDR1 is MDHEN and CDR2 is SYDVKM. The CDR3 consists of 12 residues. The CDR3 is CASISGAETQYF.

V gene TRBV29-1 combines with J gene TRBJ2-5. The CDR3 covers 11 residues. Looked up from germline, CDR1 is SQVTM and CDR2 is ANQGSEA. CDR3 region: CSVERHETQYF.

The V call is TRBV11-2, the J call TRBJ2-3. Germline lookup yields CDR1 SGHAT and CDR2 FQNNGV. The CDR3 sequence is 12 residues long. CDR3: CASSFLPDTQYF.

The chain couples TRBV7-6 to TRBJ1-6; there is no DNA to check the TCRdb D call of TRBD1. In germline, CDR1 is SGHVS, CDR2 FNYEAQ. The CDR3 loop spans 15 amino acids. The CDR3 reads CASSAGLGRNSPLHF.